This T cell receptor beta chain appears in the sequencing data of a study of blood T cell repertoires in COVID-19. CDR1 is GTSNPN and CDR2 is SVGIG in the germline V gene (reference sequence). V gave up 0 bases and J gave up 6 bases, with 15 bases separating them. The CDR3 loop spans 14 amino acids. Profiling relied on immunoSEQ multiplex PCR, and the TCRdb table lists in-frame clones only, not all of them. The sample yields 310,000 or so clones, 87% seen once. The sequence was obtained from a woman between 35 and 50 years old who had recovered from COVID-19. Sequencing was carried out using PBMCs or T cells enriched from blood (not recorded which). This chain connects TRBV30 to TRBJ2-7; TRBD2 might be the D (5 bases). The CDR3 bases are TGTGCCTGGAGTGTACTAGTTTCGGGGAGCGAGCAGTACTTC. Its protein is CAWSVLVSGSEQYF.